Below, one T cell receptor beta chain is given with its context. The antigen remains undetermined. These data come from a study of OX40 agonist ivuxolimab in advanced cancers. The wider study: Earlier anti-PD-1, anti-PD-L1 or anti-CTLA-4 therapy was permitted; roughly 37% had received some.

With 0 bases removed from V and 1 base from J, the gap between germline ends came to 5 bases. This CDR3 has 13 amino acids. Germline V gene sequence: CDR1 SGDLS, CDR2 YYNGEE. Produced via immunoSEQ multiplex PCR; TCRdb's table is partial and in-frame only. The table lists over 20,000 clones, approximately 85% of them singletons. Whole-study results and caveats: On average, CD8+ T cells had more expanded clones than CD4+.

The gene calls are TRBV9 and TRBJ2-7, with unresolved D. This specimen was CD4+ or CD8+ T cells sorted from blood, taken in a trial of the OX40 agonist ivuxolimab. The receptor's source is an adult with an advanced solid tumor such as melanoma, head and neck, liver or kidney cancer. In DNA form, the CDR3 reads TGTGCCAGCAGCGTAGATTGGTCCTACGAGCAGTACTTC. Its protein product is CASSVDWSYEQYF.